This T cell receptor beta chain was documented in a study of Graves' ophthalmopathy and Graves' hyperthyroidism. Amplification targeted the TCR beta CDR3 regions, with RNA transcripts as the source material. HTBI primers were employed in first-round RT-PCR, then a second-round multiplex PCR followed. MiXCR was run by TCRdb on the multiplex PCR reads, yielding one entry per CDR3 protein. The profile shows about 210,000 distinct CDR3 sequences, roughly 29% of them singletons. This clonotype was detected ten times or more. The antigen remains undetermined. Establishment of the diagnosis relied upon clinical symptoms, serum thyroxine, TRAb, thyroid ultrasound and orbital computed tomography. Study-level findings and limits: Blood contained most expanded thyroid clonotypes exceeding 0.001 frequency. Progression of ophthalmopathy was predicted by the model with roughly 70% sensitivity and roughly 73% specificity. A 13-signature model separated ophthalmopathy from stable hyperthyroidism, roughly 85% sensitivity, about 81% specificity.

The sequence came from a man in his forties or fifties with Graves' ophthalmopathy. Specimen: peripheral blood.

The CDR3 protein is CSAVGTDLYEQYF. The CDR3 nucleotides read TGCAGTGCTGTCGGGACCGACCTCTACGAGCAGTACTTC. V and J are TRBV20-1 and TRBJ2-7, with D perhaps being TRBD1 or TRBD2 (5 bases each). V lost 5 bases and J lost 3, with 14 bases in between. The CDR3 has 13 amino acids. Germline assignment: CDR1 DFQATT and CDR2 SNEGSKA (reference sequence).